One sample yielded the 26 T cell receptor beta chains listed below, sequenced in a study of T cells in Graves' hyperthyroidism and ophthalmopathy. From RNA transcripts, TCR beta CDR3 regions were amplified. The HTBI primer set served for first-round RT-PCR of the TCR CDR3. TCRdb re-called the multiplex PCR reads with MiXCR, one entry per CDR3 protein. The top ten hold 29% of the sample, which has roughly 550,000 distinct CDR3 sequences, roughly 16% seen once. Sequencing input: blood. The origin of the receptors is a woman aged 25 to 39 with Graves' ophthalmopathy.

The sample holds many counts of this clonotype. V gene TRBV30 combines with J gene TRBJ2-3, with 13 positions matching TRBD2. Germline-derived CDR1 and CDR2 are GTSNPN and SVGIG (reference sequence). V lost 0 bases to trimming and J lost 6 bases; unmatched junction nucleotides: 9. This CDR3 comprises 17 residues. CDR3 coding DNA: TGTGCCTGGAGTGTATCCCGGACTAGCGGGAGCGGTGATACGCAGTATTTT. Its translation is CAWSVSRTSGSGDTQYF.

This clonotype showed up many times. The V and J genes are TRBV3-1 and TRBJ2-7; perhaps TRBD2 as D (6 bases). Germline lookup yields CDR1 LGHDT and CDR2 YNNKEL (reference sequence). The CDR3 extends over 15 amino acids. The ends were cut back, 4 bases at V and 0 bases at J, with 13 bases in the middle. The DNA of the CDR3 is TGTGCCAGCAGCCCCGTAGCGGAAGCCTCCTACGAGCAGTACTTC. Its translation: CASSPVAEASYEQYF.

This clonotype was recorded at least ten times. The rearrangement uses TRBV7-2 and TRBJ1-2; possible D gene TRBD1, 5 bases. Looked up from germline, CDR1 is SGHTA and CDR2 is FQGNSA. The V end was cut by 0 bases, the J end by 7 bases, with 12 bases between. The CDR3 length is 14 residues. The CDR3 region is CASSLAGGRGGYTF. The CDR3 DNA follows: TGTGCCAGCAGCTTAGCGGGGGGTAGAGGTGGCTACACCTTC.

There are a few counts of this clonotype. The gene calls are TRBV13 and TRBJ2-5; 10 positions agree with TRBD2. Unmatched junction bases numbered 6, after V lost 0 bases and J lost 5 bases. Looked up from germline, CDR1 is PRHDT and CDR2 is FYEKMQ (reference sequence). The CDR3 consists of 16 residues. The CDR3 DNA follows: TGTGCCAGCAGCTTAGGGGAGCGGGAGGGCCACGAGACCCAGTACTTC. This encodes CASSLGEREGHETQYF.

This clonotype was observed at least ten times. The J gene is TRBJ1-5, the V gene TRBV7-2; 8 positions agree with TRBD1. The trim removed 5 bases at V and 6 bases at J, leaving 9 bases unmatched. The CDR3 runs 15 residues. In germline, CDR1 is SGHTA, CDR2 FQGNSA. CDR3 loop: CASSLWGQAGQPQHF. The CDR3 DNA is TGTGCCAGCAGCCTATGGGGACAGGCTGGTCAGCCCCAGCATTTT.

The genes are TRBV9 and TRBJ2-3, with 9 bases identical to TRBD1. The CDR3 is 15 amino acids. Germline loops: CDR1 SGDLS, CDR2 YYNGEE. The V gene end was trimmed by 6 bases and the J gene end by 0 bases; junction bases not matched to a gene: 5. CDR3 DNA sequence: TGTGCCAGCACCGTCGGACAGGGGAGCACAGATACGCAGTATTTT. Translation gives CASTVGQGSTDTQYF.

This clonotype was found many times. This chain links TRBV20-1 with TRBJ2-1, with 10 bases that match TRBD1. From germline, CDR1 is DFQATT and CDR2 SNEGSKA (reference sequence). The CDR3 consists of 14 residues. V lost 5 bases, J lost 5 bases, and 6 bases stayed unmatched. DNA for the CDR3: TGCAGTGCTCCATGGACAGGGGGAAACAATGAGCAGTTCTTC. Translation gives CSAPWTGGNNEQFF.

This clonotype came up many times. CDR3 DNA sequence: TGTGCCAGCAGACCACTCCAAGCCGGGGAGCTGTTTTTT. It yields the protein CASRPLQAGELFF. The gene calls are TRBV7-2 and TRBJ2-2; the D is unclear. From germline, CDR1 is SGHTA and CDR2 FQGNSA. V lost 6 bases and J lost 6, with 11 bases in between. The CDR3 covers 13 residues.

Here the CDR3 DNA reads TGCAGTGCTAGCCCGACTAGCGCCAAAAACATTCAGTACTTC. Translation gives CSASPTSAKNIQYF. V usage is TRBV20-1 and J usage is TRBJ2-4; 7 bases match TRBD2. The J segment lost 1 base and the V segment lost 3 bases, leaving 3 bases of the junction unmatched. The CDR3 contains 14 residues. Looked up from germline, CDR1 is DFQATT and CDR2 is SNEGSKA (reference sequence).

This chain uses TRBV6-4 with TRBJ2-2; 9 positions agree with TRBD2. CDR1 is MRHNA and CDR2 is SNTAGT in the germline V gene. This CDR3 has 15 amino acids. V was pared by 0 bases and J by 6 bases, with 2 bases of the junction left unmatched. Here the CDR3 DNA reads TGTGCCAGCAGTGACTCGGTAGCGGGAGCCGGGGAGCTGTTTTTT. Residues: CASSDSVAGAGELFF.

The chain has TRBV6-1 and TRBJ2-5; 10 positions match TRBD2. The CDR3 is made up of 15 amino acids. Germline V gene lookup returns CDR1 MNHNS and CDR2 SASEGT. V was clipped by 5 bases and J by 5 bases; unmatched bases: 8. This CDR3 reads CASSPSSGSWETQYF. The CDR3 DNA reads TGTGCCAGCAGTCCCTCTAGCGGGAGTTGGGAGACCCAGTACTTC.

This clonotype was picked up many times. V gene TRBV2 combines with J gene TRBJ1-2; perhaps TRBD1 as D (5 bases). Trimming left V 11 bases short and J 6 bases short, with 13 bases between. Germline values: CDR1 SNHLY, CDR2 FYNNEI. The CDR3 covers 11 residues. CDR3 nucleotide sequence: TGTGCCTGGGGGGTGAGGGATGGCTACACCTTC. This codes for CAWGVRDGYTF.

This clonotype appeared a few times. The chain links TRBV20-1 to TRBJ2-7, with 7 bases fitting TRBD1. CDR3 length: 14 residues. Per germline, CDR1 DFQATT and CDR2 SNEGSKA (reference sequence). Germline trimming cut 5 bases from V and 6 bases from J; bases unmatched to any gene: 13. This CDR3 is CSAPPQTGFSEQYF. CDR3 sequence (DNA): TGCAGTGCTCCACCGCAGACAGGGTTTAGCGAGCAGTACTTC.

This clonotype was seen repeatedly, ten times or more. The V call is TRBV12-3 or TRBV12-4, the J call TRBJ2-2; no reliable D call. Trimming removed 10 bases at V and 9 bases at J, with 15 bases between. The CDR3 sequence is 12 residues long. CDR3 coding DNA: TGTGCCAACAAGCGATACCGAAGGGAGCTGTTTTTT. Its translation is CANKRYRRELFF.

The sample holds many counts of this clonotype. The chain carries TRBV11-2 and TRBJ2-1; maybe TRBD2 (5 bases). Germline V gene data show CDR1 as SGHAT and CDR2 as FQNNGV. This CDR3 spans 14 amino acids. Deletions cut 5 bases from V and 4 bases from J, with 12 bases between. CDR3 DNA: TGTGCCAGCAGCCCCACGGGCGGGTACAATGAGCAGTTCTTC. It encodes CASSPTGGYNEQFF.

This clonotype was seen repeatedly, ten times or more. CDR3 region: CASSRGGEDEQFF. The CDR3 nucleotides are TGTGCCAGCAGCCGCGGCGGAGAGGATGAGCAGTTCTTC. The genes are TRBV11-3 and TRBJ2-1; D gene ambiguous. The V gene lost 5 bases and the J gene lost 8 bases, with 13 bases spanning the gap. Germline V gene sequence: CDR1 SGHNT, CDR2 YENEEA. This CDR3 region has 13 residues.

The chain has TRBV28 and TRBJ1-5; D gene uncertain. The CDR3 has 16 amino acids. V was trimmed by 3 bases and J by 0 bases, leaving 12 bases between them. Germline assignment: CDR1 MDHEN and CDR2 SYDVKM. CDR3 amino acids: CASSLGRSFSNQPQHF. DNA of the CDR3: TGTGCCAGCAGTTTGGGTCGGTCGTTTAGCAATCAGCCCCAGCATTTT.

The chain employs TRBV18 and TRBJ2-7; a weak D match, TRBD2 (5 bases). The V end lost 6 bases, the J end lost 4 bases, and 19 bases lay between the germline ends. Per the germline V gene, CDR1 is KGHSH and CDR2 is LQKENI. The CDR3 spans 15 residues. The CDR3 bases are TGTGCCAGCTCCCCGGAGGAGGAGTTCGGGTACGAGCAGTACTTC. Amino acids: CASSPEEEFGYEQYF. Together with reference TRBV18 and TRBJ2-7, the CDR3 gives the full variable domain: NAGVMQNPRHLVRRRGQEARLRCSPMKGHSHVYWYRQLPEEGLKFMVYLQKENIIDESGMPKERFSAEFPKEGPSILRIQQVVRGDSAAYFCASSPEEEFGYEQYFGPGTRLTVT.

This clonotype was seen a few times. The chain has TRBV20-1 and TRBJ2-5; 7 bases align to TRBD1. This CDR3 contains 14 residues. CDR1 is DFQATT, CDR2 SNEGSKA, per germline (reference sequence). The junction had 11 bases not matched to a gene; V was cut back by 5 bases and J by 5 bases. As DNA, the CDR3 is TGCAGTGCTTCAGAAGACAGGGTTAAGGAGACCCAGTACTTC. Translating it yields CSASEDRVKETQYF.

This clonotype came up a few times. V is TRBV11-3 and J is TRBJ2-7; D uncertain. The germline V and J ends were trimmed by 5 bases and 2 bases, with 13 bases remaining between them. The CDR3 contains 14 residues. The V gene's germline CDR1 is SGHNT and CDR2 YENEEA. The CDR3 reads CASSPRAGAYEQYF. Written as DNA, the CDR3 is TGTGCCAGCAGCCCACGGGCTGGGGCCTACGAGCAGTACTTC.

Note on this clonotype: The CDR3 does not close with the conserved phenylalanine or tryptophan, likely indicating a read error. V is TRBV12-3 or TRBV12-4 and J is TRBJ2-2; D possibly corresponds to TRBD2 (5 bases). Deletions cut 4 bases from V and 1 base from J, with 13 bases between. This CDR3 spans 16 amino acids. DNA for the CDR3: TGTGCCAGCAGTTCCGCCTGGACTCGGAACACCGGGGAGCTGTTTTCT. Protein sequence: CASSSAWTRNTGELFS.

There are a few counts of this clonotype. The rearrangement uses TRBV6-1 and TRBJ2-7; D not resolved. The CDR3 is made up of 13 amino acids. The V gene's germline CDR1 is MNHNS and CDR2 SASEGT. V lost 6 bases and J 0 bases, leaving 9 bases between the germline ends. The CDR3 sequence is CASSTLVSYEQYF. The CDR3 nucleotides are TGTGCCAGCAGCACCCTAGTCTCCTACGAGCAGTACTTC.

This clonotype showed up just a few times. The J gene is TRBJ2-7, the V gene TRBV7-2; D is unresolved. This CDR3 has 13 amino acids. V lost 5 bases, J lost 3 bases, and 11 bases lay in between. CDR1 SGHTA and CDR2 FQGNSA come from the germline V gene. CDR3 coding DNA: TGTGCCAGCAGCGCCCCCGGCGACTACGAGCAGTACTTC. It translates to CASSAPGDYEQYF.

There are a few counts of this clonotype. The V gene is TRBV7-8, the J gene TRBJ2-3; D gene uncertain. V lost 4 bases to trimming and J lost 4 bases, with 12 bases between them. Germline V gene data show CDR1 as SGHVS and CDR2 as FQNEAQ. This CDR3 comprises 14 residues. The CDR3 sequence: CASSSLTVADTQYF. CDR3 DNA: TGTGCCAGCAGCTCCCTGACCGTCGCAGATACGCAGTATTTT.

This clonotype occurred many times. The CDR3 is CASSQVGAVTNYGYTF. DNA for the CDR3: TGCGCCAGCAGCCAAGTTGGGGCAGTTACTAACTATGGCTACACCTTC. The chain has TRBV4-3 and TRBJ1-2; D might be TRBD1 (5 bases). The CDR3 has 16 amino acids. Germline-derived CDR1 and CDR2 are LGHNA and YSLEER. Trimming left V 1 base short and J 0 bases short, with 12 bases between.

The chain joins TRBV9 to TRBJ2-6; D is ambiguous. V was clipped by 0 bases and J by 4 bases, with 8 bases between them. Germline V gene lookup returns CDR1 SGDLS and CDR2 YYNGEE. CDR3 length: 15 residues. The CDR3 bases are TGTGCCAGCAGCGTAGGAAGTACCGGGGCCAACGTCCTGACTTTC. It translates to CASSVGSTGANVLTF.